These 30 T cell receptor beta chains came from one sample sequenced in a study of blood T cell repertoires in COVID-19. The data were produced by immunoSEQ multiplex PCR, yet TCRdb's version contains in-frame clones alone and is incomplete. The profile shows about 220,000 clones, less than 90% of them singletons. The specimen was PBMCs or T cells enriched from blood (not recorded which). The receptor source for this set is a woman in her thirties or forties who had recovered from COVID-19.

V gene TRBV28 combines with J gene TRBJ2-1; 13 positions agree with TRBD2. The CDR3 is made up of 17 amino acids. J lost 0 bases, V lost 10 bases, and 9 bases had no gene match. Germline values: CDR1 MDHEN, CDR2 SYDVKM. In nucleotides, the CDR3 is TGTGCCATACAGGGACTAGCGGGACACAGCTCCTACAATGAGCAGTTCTTC. Amino acid sequence: CAIQGLAGHSSYNEQFF.

This chain connects TRBV10-3 to TRBJ2-3; D might be TRBD2 (7 bases). Germline V CDR1 and CDR2: ENHRY, SYGVKD. V gave up 6 bases and J gave up 6 bases, with 13 bases separating them. CDR3 length: 13 residues. In DNA, the CDR3 is TGTGCCATCAGGGGGGGGCATGGGGATACGCAGTATTTT. Translated: CAIRGGHGDTQYF.

This clone was counted at least ten times. The chain employs TRBV28 and TRBJ1-5, with 7 nucleotides matching TRBD1. This CDR3 is 16 amino acids long. V dropped 2 bases and J dropped 6; count of bases not matched to a gene: 10. CDR1 is MDHEN and CDR2 is SYDVKM in the germline V gene. The CDR3 here is CASSLNRRGMGQPQHF. In DNA form, the CDR3 reads TGTGCCAGCAGTTTAAACCGCAGGGGGATGGGTCAGCCCCAGCATTTT.

The chain links TRBV5-1 to TRBJ1-1, with TRBD1 as a possible D gene (6 bases). Per germline, CDR1 SGHRS and CDR2 YFSETQ. V shed 4 bases and J shed 7 bases, with 17 bases lying between them. CDR3 length equals 14 residues. In DNA form, the CDR3 reads TGCGCCAGCAGCCGCAGCGACAGGTTGGATGAAGCTTTCTTT. Translation: CASSRSDRLDEAFF.

This sequence joins TRBV6-2 or TRBV6-3 and TRBJ1-2; perhaps TRBD1 as D (5 bases). The CDR3 totals 14 residues. Trimming pared 6 bases from V and 4 bases from J, leaving 15 bases between. CDR1 and CDR2 from the germline V gene are MNHEY and SVGEGT. CDR3 nucleotides: TGTGCCAGCAGCCCTCTGGGGGGTACCTATGGCTACACCTTC. Encoded protein: CASSPLGGTYGYTF.

The chain carries TRBV7-9 and TRBJ1-1; 7 bases match TRBD1. J was trimmed by 2 bases and V by 5 bases; bases with no gene match: 2. There are 13 residues in the CDR3. In germline, CDR1 is SEHNR, CDR2 FQNEAQ (reference sequence). The CDR3 nucleotides read TGTGCCAGCAGCCGGGACAGAAACACTGAAGCTTTCTTT. Its translation is CASSRDRNTEAFF.

This clone was detected once. The gene calls are TRBV9 and TRBJ1-5; 7 nucleotides align to TRBD1. CDR3 length equals 14 residues. The germline CDR1 and CDR2 sequences are SGDLS and YYNGEE. The ends lost 3 bases at V and 4 bases at J; junction bases unmatched: 4. The CDR3: CASSEGTANQPQHF. The CDR3 DNA reads TGTGCCAGCAGCGAGGGGACAGCTAATCAGCCCCAGCATTTT.

The chain links TRBV27 to TRBJ1-1; TRBD1 is a possible D gene (6 bases). CDR1 is MNHEY and CDR2 is SMNVEV in the germline V gene (reference sequence). Trimming cost V 7 bases and J 2 bases, with 14 bases left between them. CDR3 size: 14 residues. The DNA for the CDR3 is TGTGCCAGCACCGCGGACGGGACAAACACTGAAGCTTTCTTT. This codes for CASTADGTNTEAFF.

The chain recombines TRBV3-1 (or the pseudogene TRBV3-2) with TRBJ1-4; TRBD1 aligns across 11 bases. V shed 2 bases and J 8 bases; nucleotides not matched to a gene: 7. The CDR3 consists of 16 residues. Per the germline V gene, CDR1 is LGHDT and CDR2 is YNNKEL (reference sequence). The CDR3 protein is CASSQRTGGKGEKLFF. The CDR3 nucleotides read TGTGCCAGCAGCCAAAGGACAGGGGGCAAGGGAGAAAAACTGTTTTTT.

This clone showed up just a few times. V and J are TRBV2 and TRBJ2-1; 8 bases align to TRBD2. Germline V CDR1 and CDR2: SNHLY, FYNNEI. The CDR3 has 13 residues. The V and J ends lost 6 bases and 6 bases, in that order; junction bases with no gene match: 4. Written as DNA, the CDR3 is TGTGCCAGCAGGGCCGGGACTAGCAATGAGCAGTTCTTC. Protein sequence: CASRAGTSNEQFF.

The chain joins TRBV2 to TRBJ2-3; TRBD2 matches 8 bases. Germline V CDR1 and CDR2: SNHLY, FYNNEI. V dropped 10 bases and J dropped 5; count of bases not matched to a gene: 11. CDR3 length: 14 residues. The CDR3 spells CAIHYSSGRDTQYF. The CDR3 nucleotides read TGTGCCATTCACTACTCCAGCGGGAGAGATACGCAGTATTTT.

The V and J genes are TRBV7-2 and TRBJ2-3; D is uncertain. The CDR3 loop spans 16 amino acids. Germline assignment: CDR1 SGHTA and CDR2 FQGNSA. V lost 1 base and J 3 bases, leaving 14 bases between the germline ends. As DNA, the CDR3 is TGTGCCAGCAGCTTAGGTGACCCCGCCGGGACAGATACGCAGTATTTT. The encoded protein is CASSLGDPAGTDTQYF.

The genes are TRBV30 and TRBJ2-2; the D gene is possibly TRBD1 (6 bases). The V and J ends lost 2 bases and 7 bases respectively, with 17 bases between them. CDR3 length: 15 amino acids. Germline lookup yields CDR1 GTSNPN and CDR2 SVGIG (reference sequence). CDR3 loop: CAWSFTGKFGGELFF. The CDR3 nucleotides are TGTGCCTGGAGTTTTACAGGGAAATTTGGCGGGGAGCTGTTTTTT.

This clone has a handful of counts. The chain is built from TRBV19 and TRBJ2-1, with TRBD1 matching 10 bases. From germline, CDR1 is LNHDA and CDR2 SQIVND (reference sequence). J lost 2 bases, V lost 6 bases, and 7 bases had no gene match. The length of the CDR3 is 16 residues. This CDR3 reads CASSHTGTGAYNEQFF. The CDR3 coding sequence is TGTGCCAGTAGCCACACCGGGACAGGGGCCTACAATGAGCAGTTCTTC.

V usage is TRBV19 and J usage is TRBJ1-2, with D unresolved. V was pared by 4 bases and J by 3 bases, with 15 bases between. Per the germline V gene, CDR1 is LNHDA and CDR2 is SQIVND (reference sequence). CDR3 length: 15 amino acids. DNA for the CDR3: TGTGCCAGTAGTACCCCTCCGACGGGTTACTATGGCTACACCTTC. As protein: CASSTPPTGYYGYTF.

This chain links TRBV2 with TRBJ1-1; D is ambiguous. The CDR3 consists of 12 residues. Deletions cut 1 base from V and 7 bases from J, with 7 bases between. Per the germline V gene, CDR1 is SNHLY and CDR2 is FYNNEI. DNA for the CDR3: TGTGCCAGCAGTGAAGGTAGATTTGAAGCTTTCTTT. Translating gives CASSEGRFEAFF.

The rearrangement uses TRBV10-1 and TRBJ1-6; D not certain. This CDR3 has 14 amino acids. The V and J ends lost 0 bases and 10 bases respectively, with 10 bases between them. Germline CDR1 WNHNN, CDR2 SYGVQD (reference sequence). CDR3 loop: CASSESTPGSPLHF. The CDR3 nucleotides are TGCGCCAGCAGTGAGTCGACCCCGGGGTCACCCCTCCACTTT.

This chain connects TRBV30 to TRBJ1-4, with TRBD1 matching over 7 bases. The CDR3 consists of 16 residues. With 2 bases clipped from V and 8 bases from J, the junction kept 14 bases outside the gene matches. Germline lookup yields CDR1 GTSNPN and CDR2 SVGIG (reference sequence). Here the CDR3 reads CAWSQPQGRFREKLFF. As DNA, the CDR3 is TGTGCCTGGAGTCAACCACAGGGGCGCTTCAGAGAAAAACTGTTTTTT.

This clone has just one count. J is TRBJ1-2 and V is TRBV19; weak D call: TRBD1 (5 bases). Trimming took 2 bases from V and 8 from J, leaving 18 bases between them. The length of the CDR3 is 15 residues. Germline V gives CDR1 LNHDA, CDR2 SQIVND (reference sequence). The CDR3 sequence is CASSITLRGTKGYTF. DNA for the CDR3: TGTGCCAGTAGTATAACCCTTCGGGGGACGAAAGGCTACACCTTC.

The chain employs TRBV6-1 and TRBJ2-7, with TRBD2 matching over 14 bases. The CDR3 has 15 residues. Germline CDR1 reads MNHNS; CDR2 reads SASEGT. CDR3 amino acids: CASTEPGLAGDEQYV. CDR3 bases: TGTGCCAGCACTGAACCGGGACTAGCGGGAGACGAGCAGTACGTC.

The chain employs TRBV28 and TRBJ1-2; D unclear. The length of the CDR3 is 16 residues. The germline gives CDR1 MDHEN, CDR2 SYDVKM. V was pared by 2 bases and J by 2 bases, with 15 bases between. DNA for the CDR3: TGTGCCAGCAGTTTAACAGAATCTGAAGAAAACTATGGCTACACCTTC. Protein: CASSLTESEENYGYTF.

This clone was counted only a few times. This chain joins TRBV5-4 and TRBJ2-1, with TRBD1 as a possible D gene (6 bases). Germline assignment: CDR1 SGHNT and CDR2 YYREEE (reference sequence). The germline V and J ends were trimmed by 4 bases and 6 bases, with 14 bases remaining between them. This CDR3 spans 14 amino acids. CDR3 residues: CASSTYRATNEQFF. CDR3 coding DNA: TGTGCCAGCAGCACATACAGGGCCACCAATGAGCAGTTCTTC.

This chain connects TRBV19 to TRBJ1-2; maybe TRBD1 (5 bases). Germline CDR1 is LNHDA and CDR2 is SQIVND (reference sequence). The CDR3 consists of 14 residues. With 4 bases removed from V and 13 bases from J, the gap between germline ends came to 22 bases. The CDR3 coding sequence is TGTGCCAGTAGTACAACACTGAGGGGAGGAAGGCGCACCTTC. Translated: CASSTTLRGGRRTF.

The gene calls are TRBV20-1 and TRBJ1-4, with TRBD1 as a possible D gene (5 bases). Trimming removed 3 bases from V and 8 bases from J, with 19 bases in between. The CDR3 has 15 residues. Germline-derived CDR1 and CDR2 are DFQATT and SNEGSKA (reference sequence). In DNA, the CDR3 is TGCAGTGCTAGTGACCGGGGAGGGGCGGGCGAAAAACTGTTTTTT. Its translation is CSASDRGGAGEKLFF.

This clone was seen once. V and J are TRBV7-8 and TRBJ2-1; 13 bases fit TRBD2. V shed 5 bases, J shed 8 bases, and the junction held 6 bases outside the gene matches. Germline lookup yields CDR1 SGHVS and CDR2 FQNEAQ. The CDR3 totals 15 residues. The DNA for the CDR3 is TGTGCCAGCAGCGACCGACTAGCGGGAGGCGATGAGCAGTTCTTC. Residues: CASSDRLAGGDEQFF.

This clone was seen once. The V and J genes are TRBV9 and TRBJ2-6; D remains unclear. The V and J ends lost 3 bases and 2 bases respectively, with 6 bases between them. CDR3 length equals 14 residues. Germline loops: CDR1 SGDLS, CDR2 YYNGEE. CDR3 nucleotides: TGTGCCAGCAGCGCAAACACTGGGGCCAACGTCCTGACTTTC. This sequence encodes CASSANTGANVLTF.

This rearrangement joins TRBV30 to TRBJ1-6, with D perhaps TRBD1 (5 bases). Germline CDR1 is GTSNPN and CDR2 is SVGIG (reference sequence). The ends were cut back, 0 bases at V and 10 bases at J, with 13 bases in the middle. There are 14 residues in the CDR3. Written as DNA, the CDR3 is TGTGCCTGGAGTGTAACTAGGGGAGGATCACCCCTCCACTTT. Residues: CAWSVTRGGSPLHF.

The chain joins TRBV3-1 (or the pseudogene TRBV3-2) to TRBJ2-1; the match to TRBD2 covers 12 bases. This CDR3 spans 15 amino acids. Germline loops: CDR1 LGHDT, CDR2 YNNKEL (reference sequence). V was clipped by 5 bases and J by 7 bases; unmatched bases: 6. The CDR3 loop reads CASSAWTSGKNEQFF. The CDR3 DNA follows: TGTGCCAGCAGCGCATGGACTAGCGGGAAGAATGAGCAGTTCTTC.

The chain recombines TRBV5-6 with TRBJ2-3; a possible D gene is TRBD2 (5 bases). The CDR3 loop spans 15 amino acids. From germline, CDR1 is SGHDT and CDR2 YYEEEE. Deletions cut 4 bases from V and 1 base from J, with 13 bases between. The CDR3 DNA reads as TGTGCCAGCAGCCCTGCGGCGGGCCGCACAGATACGCAGTATTTT. Translating gives CASSPAAGRTDTQYF.

The rearrangement links TRBV19 to TRBJ1-2; possible D gene TRBD1, 6 bases. Trimming stripped 5 bases from V and 3 bases from J, with 16 bases between. The germline gives CDR1 LNHDA, CDR2 SQIVND (reference sequence). The CDR3 extends over 15 amino acids. Here the CDR3 reads CASSQEKQGHYGYTF. In DNA, the CDR3 is TGTGCCAGTAGTCAAGAGAAACAGGGCCACTATGGCTACACCTTC.